A single sample is the source of the 6 T cell receptor beta chains below, sequenced in a study of OX40 agonist ivuxolimab in advanced cancers. Some clones are missing from TCRdb's copy, which holds only in-frame ones; the method was immunoSEQ multiplex PCR. The sample carries 50,000 to 65,000 clones, 80% to 90% recorded once. This specimen consisted of CD4+ or CD8+ T cells sorted from blood, obtained in a trial of the OX40 agonist ivuxolimab. The receptor source for this set is an adult with an advanced solid tumor such as melanoma, head and neck, liver or kidney cancer.

The chain employs TRBV5-1 and TRBJ1-5; 7 bases align to TRBD1. The CDR3 spans 14 residues. With V trimmed by 5 bases and J by 4 bases, 6 bases remained unmatched. Germline CDR1 and CDR2: SGHRS and YFSETQ. The DNA for the CDR3 is TGCGCCAGCAGTCCAGGGGGGGGAAATCAGCCCCAGCATTTT. Residues: CASSPGGGNQPQHF.

The chain joins TRBV4-1 to TRBJ2-1; 15 bases are a match to TRBD2. This CDR3 region has 15 residues. Germline-derived CDR1 and CDR2 are MGHRA and YSYEKL. After removal of 3 bases from V and 10 bases from J, the junction contained 4 bases not matched to a gene. The CDR3 sequence is CASSHPGLAGGEQFF. The CDR3 bases are TGCGCCAGCAGCCACCCGGGACTAGCGGGAGGCGAGCAGTTCTTC.

This chain links TRBV2 with TRBJ1-6; 7 bases align to TRBD1. After removal of 2 bases from V and 9 bases from J, the junction contained 4 bases not matched to a gene. The length of the CDR3 is 14 residues. Germline assignment: CDR1 SNHLY and CDR2 FYNNEI. CDR3 bases: TGTGCCAGCAGTGAAACAAGGACAGGTTCACCCCTCCACTTT. Residues: CASSETRTGSPLHF.

In nucleotides, the CDR3 is TGCGCCAGCAGCCCCAAACAGGGGGCATTCGGGAACACCATATATTTT. This sequence encodes CASSPKQGAFGNTIYF. The chain has TRBV4-1 and TRBJ1-3; 9 nucleotides line up with TRBD1. This CDR3 region has 16 residues. V shed 4 bases and J 7 bases; nucleotides not matched to a gene: 11. Per germline, CDR1 MGHRA and CDR2 YSYEKL.

The chain joins TRBV18 to TRBJ2-7, with TRBD2 matching over 8 bases. Germline trimming cut 8 bases from V and 2 bases from J; bases unmatched to any gene: 8. The V gene's germline CDR1 is KGHSH and CDR2 LQKENI. The CDR3 loop spans 14 amino acids. CDR3 protein: CASRPGTSTYEQYF. The CDR3, as DNA: TGTGCCAGCCGACCCGGGACTAGTACCTACGAGCAGTACTTC.

The J gene is TRBJ2-1, the V gene TRBV10-1; weak D call: TRBD2 (5 bases). CDR1 WNHNN and CDR2 SYGVQD come from the germline V gene (reference sequence). V lost 2 bases to trimming and J lost 3 bases, with 8 bases between them. The length of the CDR3 is 14 residues. CDR3 loop: CASSEQRNYNEQFF. The CDR3 nucleotides read TGCGCCAGCAGTGAGCAGCGGAACTACAATGAGCAGTTCTTC.